Following are 25 T cell receptor beta chains from one sample sequenced in a study of blood T cells in healthy people across ages. Next came a second PCR, run for roughly 6 to 11 cycles, which used a sample-barcoded 5' primer along with a J-beta primer mix. Using its own MiXCR run on the 5' RACE reads, TCRdb lists one record per CDR3 protein. The data show around 1.5 million distinct CDR3 sequences, around 42% seen once. What was sequenced was blood. These receptors all stem from a woman between 18 and 30 years old in good health.

This clonotype was counted a few times. The V gene is TRBV9, the J gene TRBJ1-3; no clear D. The CDR3 consists of 16 residues. Germline CDR1 reads SGDLS; CDR2 reads YYNGEE. Trimming pared 0 bases from V and 9 bases from J, leaving 19 bases between. CDR3 nucleotides: TGTGCCAGCAGCGTAGCTTTGCAGGCGACCGAACGCACCATATATTTT. Its translation: CASSVALQATERTIYF.

The gene calls are TRBV7-2 and TRBJ1-5; 7 positions match TRBD1. The CDR3 spans 14 residues. V was pared by 1 base and J by 8 bases, with 5 bases of the junction left unmatched. CDR1 is SGHTA, CDR2 FQGNSA, per germline. CDR3 residues: CASSLGQGYEPQHF. CDR3 nucleotides: TGTGCCAGCAGCTTAGGACAGGGTTATGAGCCCCAGCATTTT.

The chain joins TRBV7-9 to TRBJ1-2, with D unresolved. The V gene lost 5 bases and the J gene lost 8 bases, with 12 bases spanning the gap. The CDR3 is 12 residues long. Germline CDR1 reads SEHNR; CDR2 reads FQNEAQ (reference sequence). CDR3 residues: CASSRPTTGYTF. The CDR3 DNA sequence: TGTGCCAGCAGCAGACCTACCACCGGCTACACCTTC.

This clonotype was seen ten or more times. This chain joins TRBV7-9 and TRBJ2-3; D gene ambiguous. Germline CDR1 and CDR2: SEHNR and FQNEAQ (reference sequence). Trimming removed 5 bases from V and 0 bases from J, with 6 bases in between. The CDR3 runs 13 residues. For the CDR3, the DNA is TGTGCCAGCAGCCCATGGAGCACAGATACGCAGTATTTT. Encoded protein: CASSPWSTDTQYF.

CDR3 loop: CASSGAGQATDTQYF. In DNA form, the CDR3 reads TGCGCCAGCAGCGGGGCGGGACAGGCCACAGATACGCAGTATTTT. The rearrangement uses TRBV5-1 and TRBJ2-3; 8 nucleotides match TRBD1. The CDR3 has 15 amino acids. Germline CDR1 SGHRS, CDR2 YFSETQ. V shed 4 bases and J 2 bases; nucleotides not matched to a gene: 6.

The CDR3, as DNA: TGTGCCAGCAGTCGAACATGTAGCTCCTACAATGAGCAGTTCTTC. Protein product: CASSRTCSSYNEQFF. The chain links TRBV28 to TRBJ2-1; D gene uncertain. The CDR3 is made up of 15 amino acids. V dropped 5 bases and J dropped 0 bases, with 11 bases sitting between them. Germline assignment: CDR1 MDHEN and CDR2 SYDVKM.

The chain is built from TRBV28 and TRBJ2-1; TRBD2 agrees at 10 bases. Germline loops: CDR1 MDHEN, CDR2 SYDVKM. V trimming: 5 bases; J trimming: 3 bases; junction bases outside the gene matches: 10. This CDR3 comprises 17 residues. The CDR3 nucleotides are TGTGCCAGCAGTACCACTCTAGCGGGGGAATACTACAATGAGCAGTTCTTC. Residues: CASSTTLAGEYYNEQFF. The whole variable domain, filled in from reference TRBV28 and TRBJ2-1, reads DVKVTQSSRYLVKRTGEKVFLECVQDMDHENMFWYRQDPGLGLRLIYFSYDVKMKEKGDIPEGYSVSREKKERFSLILESASTNQTSMYLCASSTTLAGEYYNEQFFGPGTRLTVL.

This clonotype was counted between two and nine times. This sequence joins TRBV27 and TRBJ2-5, with TRBD1 matching over 8 bases. The DNA matches TRBJ2-7 better at its end, which makes the J call doubtful. This CDR3 spans 14 amino acids. Per germline, CDR1 MNHEY and CDR2 SMNVEV (reference sequence). The CDR3 sequence is CASSASGGVNEQYF. The CDR3 nucleotides are TGTGCCAGCAGTGCTTCAGGGGGCGTTAACGAGCAGTACTTC.

V usage is TRBV28 and J usage is TRBJ1-2, with D uncertain. Trimming left V 11 bases short and J 4 bases short, with 11 bases between. Germline V gene lookup returns CDR1 MDHEN and CDR2 SYDVKM. The CDR3 extends over 11 amino acids. The DNA for the CDR3 is TGTGCCGTCACGGCGGGCTATGGCTACACCTTC. The encoded protein is CAVTAGYGYTF.

The chain has TRBV3-1 and TRBJ1-2; D not resolved. Per germline, CDR1 LGHDT and CDR2 YNNKEL (reference sequence). The CDR3 covers 14 residues. Trimming took off 1 base at V and 5 bases at J, with 11 bases between the two ends. The CDR3 DNA sequence: TGTGCCAGCAGCCAAGGATGGCAAGCATATGGCTACACCTTC. Residues: CASSQGWQAYGYTF. Based on the CDR3 plus reference TRBV3-1 and TRBJ1-2, the full variable domain is DTAVSQTPKYLVTQMGNDKSIKCEQNLGHDTMYWYKQDSKKFLKIMFSYNNKELIINETVPNRFSPKSPDKAHLNLHINSLELGDSAVYFCASSQGWQAYGYTFGSGTRLTVV.

The chain recombines TRBV5-6 with TRBJ2-4; 10 nucleotides agree with TRBD2. The junction had 4 bases not matched to a gene; V was cut back by 4 bases and J by 6 bases. CDR3 length: 14 residues. From germline, CDR1 is SGHDT and CDR2 YYEEEE. The CDR3 reads CASSVASGGNIQYF. CDR3 coding DNA: TGTGCCAGCAGCGTGGCTAGCGGGGGAAACATTCAGTACTTC. Full variable domain (remainder filled in from reference TRBV5-6 and TRBJ2-4): DAGVTQSPTHLIKTRGQQVTLRCSPKSGHDTVSWYQQALGQGPQFIFQYYEEEERQRGNFPDRFSGHQFPNYSSELNVNALLLGDSALYLCASSVASGGNIQYFGAGTRLSVL.

V is TRBV6-5 and J is TRBJ2-1, with TRBD2 matching 13 bases. Germline V CDR1 and CDR2: MNHEY, SVGAGI. The length of the CDR3 is 20 residues. Losses at the gene ends were 0 bases for V and 2 bases for J; bases not matched to a gene: 10. CDR3 residues: CASSYSRGLAGRRTYNEQFF. DNA of the CDR3: TGTGCCAGCAGTTACTCCCGGGGACTAGCGGGGCGAAGGACCTACAATGAGCAGTTCTTC.

This clonotype was counted only a few times. The chain combines TRBV10-3 with TRBJ1-5; no definite D call. With 10 bases removed from V and 1 base from J, the gap between germline ends came to 14 bases. The length of the CDR3 is 14 residues. The germline gives CDR1 ENHRY, CDR2 SYGVKD. The CDR3 spells CATHSGGSNQPQHF. Here the CDR3 DNA reads TGTGCCACCCACTCGGGAGGAAGCAATCAGCCCCAGCATTTT.

V is TRBV27 and J is TRBJ2-4, with D perhaps TRBD2 (7 bases). The better agreement between TRBJ2-7 and the DNA end casts doubt on the J call. The length of the CDR3 is 15 residues. Looked up from germline, CDR1 is MNHEY and CDR2 is SMNVEV (reference sequence). This chain's CDR3 is CASSLIRGAPSEQYF. The CDR3 DNA reads as TGTGCCAGCAGTTTAATCCGGGGGGCTCCTAGCGAGCAGTACTTC.

The J gene is TRBJ2-1, the V gene TRBV6-6, with TRBD1 as a possible D gene (6 bases). Trimming stripped 2 bases from V and 0 bases from J, with 14 bases between. Germline CDR1 is MNHNY and CDR2 is SVGAGI (reference sequence). CDR3 length equals 17 residues. The CDR3: CASSYSSGDPSYNEQFF. As DNA, the CDR3 is TGTGCCAGCAGTTACAGCTCAGGGGATCCCTCCTACAATGAGCAGTTCTTC.

This chain uses TRBV20-1 with TRBJ2-7, with 13 bases lining up with TRBD2. The CDR3 spans 15 residues. Germline V gene sequence: CDR1 DFQATT, CDR2 SNEGSKA (reference sequence). After removal of 6 bases from V and 0 bases from J, the junction contained 5 bases not matched to a gene. This chain's CDR3 is CSADGTSGVSYEQYF. The CDR3 DNA follows: TGCAGTGCGGACGGGACTAGCGGGGTCTCCTACGAGCAGTACTTC.

This clonotype was recorded a few times. The CDR3 region has the DNA TGTGCCAGCAGCTTAGGTTGGGGTAGGGTCTACGAGCAGTACTTC. Its protein product is CASSLGWGRVYEQYF. The chain recombines TRBV7-2 with TRBJ2-7; the D is unclear. Germline CDR1 is SGHTA and CDR2 is FQGNSA. CDR3 length equals 15 residues. Trimming took 1 base from V and 3 from J, leaving 13 bases between them. Drawing the rest from reference TRBV7-2 and TRBJ2-7, the complete variable domain is GAGVSQSPSNKVTEKGKDVELRCDPISGHTALYWYRQSLGQGLEFLIYFQGNSAPDKSGLPSDRFSAERTGGSVSTLTIQRTQQEDSAVYLCASSLGWGRVYEQYFGPGTRLTVT.

This clonotype was observed a single time. The chain joins TRBV10-3 to TRBJ2-3, with a possible D match to TRBD2 (7 bases). Trimming shortened V by 6 bases and J by 4 bases, and 14 bases separated the two germline ends. The CDR3 is 14 amino acids. Germline V gene lookup returns CDR1 ENHRY and CDR2 SYGVKD. The CDR3, as DNA: TGTGCCATCAGGGTCGGGGGGCCCCCAGATACGCAGTATTTT. The encoded protein is CAIRVGGPPDTQYF.

The rearrangement joins TRBV25-1 to TRBJ2-3; D may match TRBD1 or TRBD2 (5 bases each). The germline V gene has CDR1 MGHDK and CDR2 SYGVNS. The CDR3 totals 16 residues. Trimming cost V 7 bases and J 2 bases, with 19 bases left between them. CDR3 in DNA: TGTGCCAGCACCCCCGATAGGGGACCCCTCACAGATACGCAGTATTTT. Its protein product is CASTPDRGPLTDTQYF.

The rearrangement uses TRBV14 and TRBJ1-6; D unclear. Trimming left V 0 bases short and J 4 bases short, with 4 bases between. CDR3 length equals 14 residues. Looked up from germline, CDR1 is SGHDN and CDR2 is FVKESK. The CDR3 protein is CASSQEYYNSPLHF. CDR3 nucleotide sequence: TGTGCCAGCAGCCAAGAGTATTATAATTCACCCCTCCACTTT.

The gene calls are TRBV12-3 or TRBV12-4 and TRBJ1-4; D is possibly TRBD1 (5 bases). With 7 bases removed from V and 7 bases from J, the gap between germline ends came to 19 bases. The CDR3 runs 15 residues. The CDR3 sequence is CASTPSREGGEKLFF. CDR3 nucleotide sequence: TGTGCCAGCACCCCTTCCAGGGAGGGAGGTGAAAAACTGTTTTTT.

With regard to this clonotype: A read error is possible here, since a much larger clone lies one base away. The J gene is TRBJ2-5, the V gene TRBV5-1; 7 bases map to TRBD1. The J call may not be correct, given that the DNA end is closer to TRBJ2-1. The CDR3 is 16 residues long. Germline V CDR1 and CDR2: SGHRS, YFSETQ. CDR3 residues: CASSSGGQVAQETQFF. CDR3 bases: TGCGCCAGCAGCTCCGGTGGACAGGTCGCCCAAGAGACCCAGTTCTTC.

CDR3 residues: CASSGSGTGGAVSTDTQYF. DNA for the CDR3: TGTGCCAGCAGTGGGTCCGGGACAGGGGGCGCGGTTAGCACAGATACGCAGTATTTT. The chain joins TRBV6-1 to TRBJ2-3, with TRBD1 matching over 12 bases. Germline V gene data show CDR1 as MNHNS and CDR2 as SASEGT. V shed 4 bases and J 0 bases; nucleotides not matched to a gene: 11. CDR3 length: 19 amino acids.

The chain recombines TRBV6-6 with TRBJ2-7; 8 bases line up with TRBD1. Germline assignment: CDR1 MNHNY and CDR2 SVGAGI (reference sequence). The CDR3 is made up of 13 amino acids. V shed 0 bases, J shed 7 bases, and the junction held 2 bases outside the gene matches. CDR3 sequence reads: CASSYSGDREQYF. DNA of the CDR3: TGTGCCAGCAGTTACTCAGGGGACAGGGAGCAGTACTTC.

This clonotype was found a few times. The chain employs TRBV2 and TRBJ2-7; either TRBD1 or TRBD2 may supply D (5 bases each). The CDR3 is made up of 13 amino acids. Deletions cut 8 bases from V and 2 bases from J, with 13 bases between. Germline CDR1 SNHLY, CDR2 FYNNEI. As DNA, the CDR3 is TGTGCCAGCCTCGCAGGGAGTACCTACGAGCAGTACTTC. Residues: CASLAGSTYEQYF.